The 2 T cell receptor beta chains given below trace back to one sample, sequenced in a study of blood T cell repertoires in COVID-19. TCRdb keeps only in-frame clones here, not all; method: immunoSEQ multiplex PCR. This table has roughly 200,000 clones, 80% to 90% appearing once. The sample comprised PBMCs or T cells enriched from blood (not recorded which). These receptors all come from a man aged 25 to 45 who had recovered from COVID-19.

V is TRBV24-1 and J is TRBJ2-3; 8 nucleotides agree with TRBD2. The CDR3 covers 14 residues. The V gene's germline CDR1 is KGHDR and CDR2 SFDVKD. Trimming removed 5 bases from V and 3 bases from J; junction bases left unmatched: 3. Here the CDR3 reads CATSGAGATDTQYF. In DNA form, the CDR3 reads TGTGCCACCAGTGGAGCGGGGGCAACAGATACGCAGTATTTT.

The J gene is TRBJ2-3, the V gene TRBV4-1; 14 bases line up with TRBD2. V shed 4 bases and J 5 bases; nucleotides not matched to a gene: 5. Germline CDR1 reads MGHRA; CDR2 reads YSYEKL. The CDR3 totals 16 residues. CDR3 sequence (DNA): TGCGCCAGCAGCCGAGGACTAGCGGGGGGTCTAGATACGCAGTATTTT. Translated, it gives CASSRGLAGGLDTQYF.